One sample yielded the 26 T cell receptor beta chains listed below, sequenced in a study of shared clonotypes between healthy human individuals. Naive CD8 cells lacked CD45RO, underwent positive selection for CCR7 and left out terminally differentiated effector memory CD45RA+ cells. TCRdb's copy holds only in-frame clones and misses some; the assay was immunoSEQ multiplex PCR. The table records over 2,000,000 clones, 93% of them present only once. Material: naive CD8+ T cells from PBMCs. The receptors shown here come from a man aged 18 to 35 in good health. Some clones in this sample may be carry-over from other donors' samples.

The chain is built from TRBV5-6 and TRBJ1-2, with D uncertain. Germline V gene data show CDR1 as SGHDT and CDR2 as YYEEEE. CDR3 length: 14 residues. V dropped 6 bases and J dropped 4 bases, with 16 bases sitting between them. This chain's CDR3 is CASTQWTDPYGYTF. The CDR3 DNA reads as TGTGCCAGCACACAATGGACGGACCCCTATGGCTACACCTTC.

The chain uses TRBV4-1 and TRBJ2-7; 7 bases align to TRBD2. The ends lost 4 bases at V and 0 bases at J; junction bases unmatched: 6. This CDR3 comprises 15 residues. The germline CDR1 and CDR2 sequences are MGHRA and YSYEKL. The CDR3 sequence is CASSLWGGNSYEQYF. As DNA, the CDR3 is TGCGCCAGCAGCCTTTGGGGGGGGAACTCCTACGAGCAGTACTTC.

CDR3 DNA: TGTGCCAGCAGCTCCGACGGTGGGGGGGGCAATCAGCCCCAGCATTTT. It codes for CASSSDGGGGNQPQHF. The chain is built from TRBV7-9 and TRBJ1-5; possibly TRBD1 for D (5 bases). The CDR3 covers 16 residues. The V gene lost 4 bases and the J gene lost 2 bases, with 15 bases spanning the gap. Germline CDR1 SEHNR, CDR2 FQNEAQ (reference sequence).

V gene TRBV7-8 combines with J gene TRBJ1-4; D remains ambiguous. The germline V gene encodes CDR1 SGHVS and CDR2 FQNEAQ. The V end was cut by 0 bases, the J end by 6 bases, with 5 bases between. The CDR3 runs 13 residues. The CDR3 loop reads CASSLAVYEKLFF. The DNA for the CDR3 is TGTGCCAGCAGCTTAGCGGTTTATGAAAAACTGTTTTTT. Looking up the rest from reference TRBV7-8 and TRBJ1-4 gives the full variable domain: GAGVSQSPRYKVAKRGQDVALRCDPISGHVSLFWYQQALGQGPEFLTYFQNEAQLDKSGLPSDRFFAERPEGSVSTLKIQRTQQEDSAVYLCASSLAVYEKLFFGSGTQLSVL.

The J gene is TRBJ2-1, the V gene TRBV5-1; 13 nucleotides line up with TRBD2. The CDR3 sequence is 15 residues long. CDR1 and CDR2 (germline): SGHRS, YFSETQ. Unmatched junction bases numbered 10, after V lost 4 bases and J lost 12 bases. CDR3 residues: CASSSWTSGSSGQFF. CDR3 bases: TGCGCCAGCAGCAGTTGGACTAGCGGGAGCTCTGGGCAGTTCTTC.

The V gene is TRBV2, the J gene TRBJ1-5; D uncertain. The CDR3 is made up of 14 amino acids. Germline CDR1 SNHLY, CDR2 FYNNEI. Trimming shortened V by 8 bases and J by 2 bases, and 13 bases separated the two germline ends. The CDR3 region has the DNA TGTGCCAGCTGCGGGGTTACAGGCAATCAGCCCCAGCATTTT. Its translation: CASCGVTGNQPQHF. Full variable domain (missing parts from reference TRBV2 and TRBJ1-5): EPEVTQTPSHQVTQMGQEVILRCVPISNHLYFYWYRQILGQKVEFLVSFYNNEISEKSEIFDDQFSVERPDGSNFTLKIRSTKLEDSAMYFCASCGVTGNQPQHFGDGTRLSIL.

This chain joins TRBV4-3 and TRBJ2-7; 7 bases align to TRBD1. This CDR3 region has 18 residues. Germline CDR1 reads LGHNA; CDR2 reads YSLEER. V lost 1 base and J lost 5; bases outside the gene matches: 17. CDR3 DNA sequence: TGCGCCAGCAGCCAAGTGCTCCCGGGGCAGGGGGTTATGGACGAGCAGTACTTC. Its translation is CASSQVLPGQGVMDEQYF.

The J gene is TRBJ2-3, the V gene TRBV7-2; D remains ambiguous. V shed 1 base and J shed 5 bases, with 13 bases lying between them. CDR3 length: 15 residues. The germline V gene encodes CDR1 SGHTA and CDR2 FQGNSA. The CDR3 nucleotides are TGTGCCAGCAGCTTAGGCAGCCGGTTGGGAGATACGCAGTATTTT. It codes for CASSLGSRLGDTQYF. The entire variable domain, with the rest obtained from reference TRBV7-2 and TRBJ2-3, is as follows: GAGVSQSPSNKVTEKGKDVELRCDPISGHTALYWYRQSLGQGLEFLIYFQGNSAPDKSGLPSDRFSAERTGGSVSTLTIQRTQQEDSAVYLCASSLGSRLGDTQYFGPGTRLTVL.

The DNA of the CDR3 is TGTGCCAGCAGTTGGGCTAGCGGGAGGAATGAGCAGTTCTTC. As protein: CASSWASGRNEQFF. The chain couples TRBV27 to TRBJ2-1; 11 positions match TRBD2. CDR1 is MNHEY and CDR2 is SMNVEV in the germline V gene (reference sequence). V shed 4 bases, J shed 7 bases, and the junction held 3 bases outside the gene matches. The CDR3 runs to 14 residues.

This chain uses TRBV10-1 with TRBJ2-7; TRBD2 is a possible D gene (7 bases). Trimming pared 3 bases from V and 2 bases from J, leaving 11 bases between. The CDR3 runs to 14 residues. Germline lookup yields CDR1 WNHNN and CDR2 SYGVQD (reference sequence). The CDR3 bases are TGCGCCAGCAGTGAACGGGGGGCAACCTACGAGCAGTACTTC. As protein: CASSERGATYEQYF.

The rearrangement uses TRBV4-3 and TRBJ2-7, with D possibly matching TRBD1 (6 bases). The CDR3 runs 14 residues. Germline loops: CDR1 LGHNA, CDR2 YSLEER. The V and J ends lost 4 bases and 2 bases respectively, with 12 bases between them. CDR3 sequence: CASSPIQGPYEQYF. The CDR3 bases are TGCGCCAGCAGCCCCATACAGGGCCCCTACGAGCAGTACTTC.

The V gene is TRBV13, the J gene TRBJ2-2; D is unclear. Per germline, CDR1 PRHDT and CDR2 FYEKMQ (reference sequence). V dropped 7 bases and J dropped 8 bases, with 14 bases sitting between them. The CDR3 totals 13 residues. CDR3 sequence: CASTGSLVGELFF. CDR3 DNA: TGTGCCAGCACGGGCTCCCTCGTAGGGGAGCTGTTTTTT. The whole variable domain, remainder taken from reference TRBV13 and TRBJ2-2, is AAGVIQSPRHLIKEKRETATLKCYPIPRHDTVYWYQQGPGQDPQFLISFYEKMQSDKGSIPDRFSAQQFSDYHSELNMSSLELGDSALYFCASTGSLVGELFFGEGSRLTVL.

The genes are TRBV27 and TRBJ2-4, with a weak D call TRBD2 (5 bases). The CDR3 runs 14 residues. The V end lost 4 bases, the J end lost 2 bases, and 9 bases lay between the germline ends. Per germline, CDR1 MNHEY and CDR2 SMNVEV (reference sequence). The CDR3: CASSYGGPKNIQYF. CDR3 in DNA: TGTGCCAGCAGTTACGGAGGACCCAAAAACATTCAGTACTTC.

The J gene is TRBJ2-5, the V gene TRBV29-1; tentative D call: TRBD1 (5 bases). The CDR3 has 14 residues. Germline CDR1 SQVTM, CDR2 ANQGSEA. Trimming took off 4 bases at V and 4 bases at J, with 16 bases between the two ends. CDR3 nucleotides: TGCAGCGTTGGGGGCGGCCCCGTAGGAGAGACCCAGTACTTC. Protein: CSVGGGPVGETQYF.

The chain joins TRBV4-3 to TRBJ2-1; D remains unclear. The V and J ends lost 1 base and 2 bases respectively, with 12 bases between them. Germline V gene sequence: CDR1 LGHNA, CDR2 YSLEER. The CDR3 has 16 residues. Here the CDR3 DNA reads TGCGCCAGCAGCCAAGCTATGACCACCACCTACAATGAGCAGTTCTTC. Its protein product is CASSQAMTTTYNEQFF.

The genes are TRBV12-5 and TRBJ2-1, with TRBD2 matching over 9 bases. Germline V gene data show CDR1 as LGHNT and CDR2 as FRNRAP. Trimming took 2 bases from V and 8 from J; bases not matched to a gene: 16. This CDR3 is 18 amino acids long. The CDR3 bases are TGTGCTAGTGGTTTGCCTCGATCTCTGCGGGAGGGCCCGGATGAGCAGTTCTTC. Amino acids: CASGLPRSLREGPDEQFF.

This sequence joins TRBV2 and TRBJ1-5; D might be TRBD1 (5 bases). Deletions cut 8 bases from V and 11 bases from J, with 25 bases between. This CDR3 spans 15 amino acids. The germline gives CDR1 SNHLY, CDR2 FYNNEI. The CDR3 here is CASLDGGSADRAQHF. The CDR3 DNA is TGTGCCAGCTTGGACGGGGGGTCTGCTGATAGAGCCCAGCATTTT.

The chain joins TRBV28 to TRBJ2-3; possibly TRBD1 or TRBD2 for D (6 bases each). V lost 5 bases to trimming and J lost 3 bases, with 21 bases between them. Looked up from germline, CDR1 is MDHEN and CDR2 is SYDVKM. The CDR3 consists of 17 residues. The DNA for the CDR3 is TGTGCCAGCAGTCCGCTTTCGGGGGAGAGGGGGACAGATACGCAGTATTTT. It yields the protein CASSPLSGERGTDTQYF.

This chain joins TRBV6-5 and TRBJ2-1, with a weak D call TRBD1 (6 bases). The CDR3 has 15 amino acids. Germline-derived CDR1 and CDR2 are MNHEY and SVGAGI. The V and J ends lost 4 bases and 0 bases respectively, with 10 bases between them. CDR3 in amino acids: CASSSGTFSYNEQFF. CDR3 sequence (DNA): TGTGCCAGCAGTTCCGGGACATTCTCCTACAATGAGCAGTTCTTC.

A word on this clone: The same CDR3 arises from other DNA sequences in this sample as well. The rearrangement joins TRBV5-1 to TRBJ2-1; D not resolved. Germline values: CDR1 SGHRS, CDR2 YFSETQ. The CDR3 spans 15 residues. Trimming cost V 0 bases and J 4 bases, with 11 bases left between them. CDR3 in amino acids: CASSLEVGWYNEQFF. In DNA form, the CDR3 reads TGCGCCAGCAGCTTGGAGGTGGGTTGGTACAATGAGCAGTTCTTC.

The DNA of the CDR3 is TGTGCCAGCAGTTTATTAAGAGGGAACTATGGCTACACCTTC. This codes for CASSLLRGNYGYTF. The chain has TRBV28 and TRBJ1-2; D is undetermined. From germline, CDR1 is MDHEN and CDR2 SYDVKM. V lost 1 base and J 2 bases, leaving 8 bases between the germline ends. The CDR3 is made up of 14 amino acids.

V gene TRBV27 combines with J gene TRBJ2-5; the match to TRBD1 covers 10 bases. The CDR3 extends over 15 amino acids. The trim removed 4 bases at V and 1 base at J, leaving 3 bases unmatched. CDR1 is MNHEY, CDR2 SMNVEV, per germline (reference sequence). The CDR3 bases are TGTGCCAGCAGTTCATGGACAGGGGGCCAAGAGACCCAGTACTTC. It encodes CASSSWTGGQETQYF.

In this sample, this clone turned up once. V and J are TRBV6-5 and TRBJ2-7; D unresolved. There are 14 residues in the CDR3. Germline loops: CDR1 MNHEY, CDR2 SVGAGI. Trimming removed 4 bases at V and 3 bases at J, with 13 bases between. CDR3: CASSSAHLDYEQYF. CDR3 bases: TGTGCCAGCAGTTCTGCCCACTTGGACTACGAGCAGTACTTC.

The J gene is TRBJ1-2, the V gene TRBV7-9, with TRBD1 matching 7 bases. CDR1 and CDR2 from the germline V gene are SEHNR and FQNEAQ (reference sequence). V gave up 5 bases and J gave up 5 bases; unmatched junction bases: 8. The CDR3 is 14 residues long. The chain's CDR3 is CASSPRTGTYGYTF. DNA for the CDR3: TGTGCCAGCAGCCCCCGGACAGGCACATATGGCTACACCTTC.

DNA of the CDR3: TGTGCCAGCAGTCCGCGGGATCCCTACGAGCAGTACTTC. This translates into CASSPRDPYEQYF. J is TRBJ2-7 and V is TRBV6-1, with D possibly being TRBD2 (6 bases). V lost 5 bases and J 2 bases, leaving 10 bases between the germline ends. CDR1 is MNHNS, CDR2 SASEGT, per germline. This CDR3 has 13 residues.

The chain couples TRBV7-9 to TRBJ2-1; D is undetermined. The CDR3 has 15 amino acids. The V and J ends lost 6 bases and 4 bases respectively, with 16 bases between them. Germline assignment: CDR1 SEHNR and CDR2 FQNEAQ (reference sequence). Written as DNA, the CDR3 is TGTGCCAGCAGACTCGAAGCCACCCGATACAATGAGCAGTTCTTC. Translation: CASRLEATRYNEQFF.